The clone carrying this T cell receptor (beta chain) was counted only a few times. Its specificity is unknown. This CDR3 is built from 21 residues. V lost 0 bases and J lost 0; bases outside the gene matches: 13. Germline lookup yields CDR1 SGDLS and CDR2 YYNGEE. These data belong to a study of CD8 T cells in ankylosing spondylitis. Study results and limitations: Some of these motif variants have turned up before, in reports on reactive arthritis synovial fluid and blood. Ankylosing spondylitis blood appeared to carry a characteristic TCR beta motif of several highly homologous variants.

Each CDR3 protein is one row after TCRdb ran MiXCR on the 5' RACE reads. The profile shows hundreds of thousands of distinct CDR3 sequences, 20% of them singletons. V is TRBV9 and J is TRBJ2-4, with 12 positions matching TRBD1. The origin of this receptor is a female donor with ankylosing spondylitis or in good health (not recorded which). Sequencing used blood, either unsorted or a sorted T cell fraction (not recorded which). The CDR3 bases are TGTGCCAGCAGCGTAGGGTTGGGGGGACAGGGGGCGAGCTTAGCCAAAAACATTCAGTACTTC. Encoded protein: CASSVGLGGQGASLAKNIQYF. The variable domain in full, with the rest retrieved from reference TRBV9 and TRBJ2-4, is DSGVTQTPKHLITATGQRVTLRCSPRSGDLSVYWYQQSLDQGLQFLIQYYNGEERAKGNILERFSAQQFPDLHSELNLSSLELGDSALYFCASSVGLGGQGASLAKNIQYFGAGTRLSVL.